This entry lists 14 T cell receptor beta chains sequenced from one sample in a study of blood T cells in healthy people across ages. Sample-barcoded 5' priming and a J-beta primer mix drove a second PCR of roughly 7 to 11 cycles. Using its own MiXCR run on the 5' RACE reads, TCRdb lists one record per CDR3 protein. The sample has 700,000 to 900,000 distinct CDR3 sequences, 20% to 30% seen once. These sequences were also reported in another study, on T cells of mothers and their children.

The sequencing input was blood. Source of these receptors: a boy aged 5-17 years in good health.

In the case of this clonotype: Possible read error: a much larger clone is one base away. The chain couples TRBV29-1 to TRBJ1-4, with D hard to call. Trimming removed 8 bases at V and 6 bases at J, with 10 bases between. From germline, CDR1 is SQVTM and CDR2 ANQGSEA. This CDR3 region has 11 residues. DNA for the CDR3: TGCAGCATTGTCATTTATGAAAAACTGTTTTTT. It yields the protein CSIVIYEKLFF.

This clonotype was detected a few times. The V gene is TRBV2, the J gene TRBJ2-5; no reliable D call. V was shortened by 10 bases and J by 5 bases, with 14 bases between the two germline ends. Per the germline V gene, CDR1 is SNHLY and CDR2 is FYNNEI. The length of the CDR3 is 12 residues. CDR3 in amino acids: CAIRPVGETQYF. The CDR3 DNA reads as TGTGCCATCCGACCTGTCGGGGAGACCCAGTACTTC.

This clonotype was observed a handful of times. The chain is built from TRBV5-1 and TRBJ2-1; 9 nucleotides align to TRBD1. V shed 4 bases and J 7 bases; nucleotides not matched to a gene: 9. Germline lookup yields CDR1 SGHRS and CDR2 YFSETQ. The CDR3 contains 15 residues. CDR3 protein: CASSLGQGHENEQFF. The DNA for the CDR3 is TGCGCCAGCAGCCTCGGACAGGGGCACGAAAATGAGCAGTTCTTC.

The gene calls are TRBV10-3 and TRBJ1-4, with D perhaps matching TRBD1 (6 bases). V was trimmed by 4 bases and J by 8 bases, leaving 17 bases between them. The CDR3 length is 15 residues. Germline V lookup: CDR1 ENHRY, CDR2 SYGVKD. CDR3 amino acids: CAISGGPLDNEKLFF. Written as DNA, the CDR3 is TGTGCCATCAGTGGGGGGCCTTTGGACAACGAAAAACTGTTTTTT.

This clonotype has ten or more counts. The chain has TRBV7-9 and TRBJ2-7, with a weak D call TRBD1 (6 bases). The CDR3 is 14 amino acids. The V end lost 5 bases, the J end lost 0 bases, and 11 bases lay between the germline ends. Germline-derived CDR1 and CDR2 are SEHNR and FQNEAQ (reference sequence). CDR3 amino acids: CASSSRDNSYEQYF. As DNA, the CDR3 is TGTGCCAGCAGCAGCCGGGACAACTCCTACGAGCAGTACTTC.

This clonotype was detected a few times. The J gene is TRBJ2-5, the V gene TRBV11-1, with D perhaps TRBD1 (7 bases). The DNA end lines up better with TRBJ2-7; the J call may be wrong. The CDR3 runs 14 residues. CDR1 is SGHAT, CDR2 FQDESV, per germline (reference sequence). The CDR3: CASTAGQFSYEQYF. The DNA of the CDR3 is TGTGCCAGCACCGCGGGACAGTTCTCCTACGAGCAGTACTTC.

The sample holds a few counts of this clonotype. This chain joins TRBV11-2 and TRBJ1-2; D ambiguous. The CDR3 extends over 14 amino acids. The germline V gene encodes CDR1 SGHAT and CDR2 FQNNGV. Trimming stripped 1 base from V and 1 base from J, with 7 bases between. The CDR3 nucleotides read TGTGCCAGCAGCTTAGTGAACAGTAACTATGGCTACACCTTC. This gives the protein CASSLVNSNYGYTF.

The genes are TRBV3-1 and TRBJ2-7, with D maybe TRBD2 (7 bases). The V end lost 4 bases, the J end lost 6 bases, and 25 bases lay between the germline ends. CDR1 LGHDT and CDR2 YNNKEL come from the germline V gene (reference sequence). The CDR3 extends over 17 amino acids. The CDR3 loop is CASSPYAFRGGLSEQYF. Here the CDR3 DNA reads TGTGCCAGCAGCCCCTACGCCTTTCGCGGGGGCTTAAGCGAGCAGTACTTC.

The CDR3 protein is CASSGGIPREQYF. CDR3 DNA sequence: TGTGCCAGCAGTGGAGGGATACCGCGCGAGCAGTACTTC. J is TRBJ2-5 and V is TRBV6-6, with D possibly being TRBD2 (6 bases). The DNA end is a closer match to TRBJ2-7, so the J assignment may be wrong. Germline assignment: CDR1 MNHNY and CDR2 SVGAGI (reference sequence). The CDR3 sequence is 13 residues long.

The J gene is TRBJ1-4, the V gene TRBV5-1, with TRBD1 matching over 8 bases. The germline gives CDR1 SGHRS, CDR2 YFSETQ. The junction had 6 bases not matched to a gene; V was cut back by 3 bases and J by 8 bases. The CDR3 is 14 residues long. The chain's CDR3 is CASSSGQEHEKLFF. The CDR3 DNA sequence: TGCGCCAGCAGCTCGGGACAGGAGCACGAAAAACTGTTTTTT.

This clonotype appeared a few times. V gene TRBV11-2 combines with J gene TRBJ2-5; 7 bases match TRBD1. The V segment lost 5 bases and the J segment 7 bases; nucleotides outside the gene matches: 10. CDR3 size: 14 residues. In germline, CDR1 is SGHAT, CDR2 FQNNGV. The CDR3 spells CASSRDSPGTTQYF. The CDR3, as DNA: TGTGCCAGCAGCCGGGACAGCCCTGGGACGACCCAGTACTTC. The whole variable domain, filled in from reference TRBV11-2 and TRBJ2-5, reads EAGVAQSPRYKIIEKRQSVAFWCNPISGHATLYWYQQILGQGPKLLIQFQNNGVVDDSQLPKDRFSAERLKGVDSTLKIQPAKLEDSAVYLCASSRDSPGTTQYFGPGTRLLVL.

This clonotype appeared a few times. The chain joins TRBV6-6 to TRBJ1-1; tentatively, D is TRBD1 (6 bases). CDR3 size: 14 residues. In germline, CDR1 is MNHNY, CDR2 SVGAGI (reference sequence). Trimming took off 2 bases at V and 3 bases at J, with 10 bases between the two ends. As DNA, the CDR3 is TGTGCCAGCAGTTACGAACAGGGCTACACTGAAGCTTTCTTT. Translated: CASSYEQGYTEAFF.

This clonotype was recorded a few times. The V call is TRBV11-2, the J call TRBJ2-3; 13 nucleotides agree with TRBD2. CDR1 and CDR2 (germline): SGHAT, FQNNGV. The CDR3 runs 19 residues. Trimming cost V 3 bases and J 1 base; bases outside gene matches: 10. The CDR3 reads CASSFNRLAGGRGTDTQYF. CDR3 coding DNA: TGTGCCAGCAGCTTTAACCGACTAGCGGGGGGACGTGGCACAGATACGCAGTATTTT. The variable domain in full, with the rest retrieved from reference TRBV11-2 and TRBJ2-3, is EAGVAQSPRYKIIEKRQSVAFWCNPISGHATLYWYQQILGQGPKLLIQFQNNGVVDDSQLPKDRFSAERLKGVDSTLKIQPAKLEDSAVYLCASSFNRLAGGRGTDTQYFGPGTRLTVL.

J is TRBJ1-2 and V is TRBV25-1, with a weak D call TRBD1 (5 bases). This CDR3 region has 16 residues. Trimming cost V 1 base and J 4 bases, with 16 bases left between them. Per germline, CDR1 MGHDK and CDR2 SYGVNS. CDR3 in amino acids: CASSEFGGGGAYGYTF. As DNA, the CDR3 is TGTGCCAGCAGTGAATTTGGAGGTGGAGGGGCCTATGGCTACACCTTC.